Shown below are 2 T cell receptor beta chains from a single sample sequenced in a study of blood T cell repertoires in COVID-19. The assay was immunoSEQ multiplex PCR, and TCRdb's table has in-frame clones only and misses some. The sample includes some 260,000 clones, about 80% of them seen just once. The sequencing sample was made of peripheral blood. The receptors shown here come from a man older than 75 with acute or convalescent COVID-19.

This clone occurred once. The chain carries TRBV27 and TRBJ1-5; D possibly corresponds to TRBD1 (6 bases). CDR1 and CDR2 (germline): MNHEY, SMNVEV (reference sequence). The V gene lost 6 bases and the J gene lost 0 bases, with 15 bases spanning the gap. The CDR3 is made up of 16 amino acids. The CDR3 region is CASRGRGGYSNQPQHF. In nucleotides, the CDR3 is TGTGCCAGCAGGGGGCGGGGGGGCTATAGCAATCAGCCCCAGCATTTT.

This clone was seen only a few times. The chain carries TRBV18 and TRBJ2-7; maybe TRBD1 (6 bases). CDR1 is KGHSH and CDR2 is LQKENI in the germline V gene. The CDR3 spans 14 residues. Trimming left V 0 bases short and J 3 bases short, with 9 bases between. The CDR3 DNA is TGTGCCAGCTCACCACCTCGGGACATCTACGAGCAGTACTTC. Its translation: CASSPPRDIYEQYF.